The 15 T cell receptor beta chains given below trace back to one sample, sequenced in a study of cytomegalovirus exposure and HLA in healthy donors (dated by TCRdb to the late 2010s). The method was the immunoSEQ multiplex PCR assay. For the multiplex PCR, a mixture combining 60 forward primers for TCR Vbeta segments and 13 reverse primers for TCR Jbeta segments was used. TCRdb stores this immuneACCESS table with in-frame sequences only. Part of the clones is absent; in the studies checked, under half of the shortfall reflects unresolved V genes, and no reason is known for the rest. The sample includes about 94,000 clones, with 65% to 80% observed a single time. The ten largest clones add up to less than 9% of the sample. The source material was PBMCs. The receptors originated from a man in his forties in good health and CMV-seropositive.

The rearrangement links TRBV9 to TRBJ2-7, with TRBD1 matching over 8 bases. The CDR3 length is 15 residues. Trimming at V came to 4 bases and at J to 0 bases, leaving 6 bases not matched to a gene. Germline loops: CDR1 SGDLS, CDR2 YYNGEE. Here the CDR3 DNA reads TGTGCCAGCAGCCTCGGACAGGGACCCTCCTACGAGCAGTACTTC. Translation gives CASSLGQGPSYEQYF.

V usage is TRBV4-3 and J usage is TRBJ2-4, with D possibly matching TRBD2 (6 bases). The CDR3 consists of 15 residues. Trimming pared 6 bases from V and 0 bases from J, leaving 12 bases between. Looked up from germline, CDR1 is LGHNA and CDR2 is YSLEER. The CDR3 loop reads CASSREIRAKNIQYF. The CDR3 DNA sequence: TGCGCCAGCAGTCGGGAGATCAGAGCCAAAAACATTCAGTACTTC.

This chain links TRBV27 with TRBJ1-2; D is uncertain. V lost 2 bases to trimming and J lost 4 bases, with 14 bases between them. The CDR3 runs 15 residues. In germline, CDR1 is MNHEY, CDR2 SMNVEV (reference sequence). CDR3 sequence (DNA): TGTGCCAGCAGTTTAATAGTGGGCAGCGGCTATGGCTACACCTTC. It specifies CASSLIVGSGYGYTF.

The rearrangement uses TRBV5-5 and TRBJ1-5; maybe TRBD1 (5 bases). V was trimmed by 2 bases and J by 7 bases, leaving 16 bases between them. The germline CDR1 and CDR2 sequences are SGHKS and YYEKEE (reference sequence). This CDR3 comprises 15 residues. The CDR3 coding sequence is TGTGCCAGCAGCTTATATTTGGGCACAGGCCAGCCCCAGCATTTT. It codes for CASSLYLGTGQPQHF.

The V and J genes are TRBV19 and TRBJ2-3, with a tentative D call TRBD1 (5 bases). The CDR3 is made up of 14 amino acids. CDR1 and CDR2 from the germline V gene are LNHDA and SQIVND (reference sequence). The V and J ends lost 3 bases and 1 base respectively, with 8 bases between them. CDR3 amino acids: CASSIQGGTDTQYF. The CDR3 coding sequence is TGTGCCAGTAGTATCCAAGGGGGCACAGATACGCAGTATTTT.

CDR3 protein: CASSVRQGVRETQYF. The CDR3 DNA sequence: TGTGCCAGCAGTGTACGACAGGGGGTCCGGGAGACCCAGTACTTC. The chain is built from TRBV6-1 and TRBJ2-5, with 9 bases that match TRBD1. The CDR3 loop spans 15 amino acids. The V segment lost 4 bases and the J segment 5 bases; nucleotides outside the gene matches: 8. Per germline, CDR1 MNHNS and CDR2 SASEGT.

The V gene is TRBV7-9, the J gene TRBJ2-4, with 8 bases that match TRBD2. V lost 5 bases, J lost 11 bases, and 11 bases stayed unmatched. Per the germline V gene, CDR1 is SEHNR and CDR2 is FQNEAQ (reference sequence). This CDR3 spans 14 amino acids. The CDR3 protein is CASSPPGLESVQYF. The CDR3 nucleotides are TGTGCCAGCAGCCCCCCGGGACTAGAATCGGTTCAGTACTTC. The full variable domain, rest sourced from reference TRBV7-9 and TRBJ2-4, is DTGVSQNPRHKITKRGQNVTFRCDPISEHNRLYWYRQTLGQGPEFLTYFQNEAQLEKSRLLSDRFSAERPKGSFSTLEIQRTEQGDSAMYLCASSPPGLESVQYFGAGTRLSVL.

The V gene is TRBV4-3, the J gene TRBJ2-1; D may be TRBD1 (6 bases). The CDR3 spans 16 residues. V was trimmed by 3 bases and J by 2 bases, leaving 14 bases between them. Germline lookup yields CDR1 LGHNA and CDR2 YSLEER. The CDR3 DNA reads TGCGCCAGCAGCCATGAATCACAGGGTGCCTACAATGAGCAGTTCTTC. Its protein is CASSHESQGAYNEQFF.

This sequence joins TRBV5-4 and TRBJ2-2; 7 bases align to TRBD2. The CDR3 length is 16 residues. V was pared by 3 bases and J by 4 bases, with 9 bases of the junction left unmatched. Per the germline V gene, CDR1 is SGHNT and CDR2 is YYREEE (reference sequence). DNA for the CDR3: TGTGCCAGCAGCTCTAGGACTGGGAGGGGCACCGGGGAGCTGTTTTTT. Translated: CASSSRTGRGTGELFF.

The rearrangement links TRBV5-4 to TRBJ2-3, with TRBD2 identical over 10 bases. Germline V gives CDR1 SGHNT, CDR2 YYREEE (reference sequence). The CDR3 is made up of 16 amino acids. Trimming removed 2 bases from V and 4 bases from J; junction bases left unmatched: 7. In DNA, the CDR3 is TGTGCCAGCAGCTTCCCGCAGCGGGGGGGGTCAGATACGCAGTATTTT. Amino acids: CASSFPQRGGSDTQYF.

The chain carries TRBV5-1 and TRBJ2-7, with TRBD2 identical over 8 bases. V shed 2 bases, J shed 3 bases, and the junction held 1 base outside the gene matches. The germline V gene has CDR1 SGHRS and CDR2 YFSETQ. The CDR3 runs to 13 residues. In DNA, the CDR3 is TGCGCCAGCAGCTTAACTAGCGGCTACGAGCAGTACTTC. Its translation: CASSLTSGYEQYF. Using reference TRBV5-1 and TRBJ2-7 for the parts outside the CDR3, the full variable domain is KAGVTQTPRYLIKTRGQQVTLSCSPISGHRSVSWYQQTPGQGLQFLFEYFSETQRNKGNFPGRFSGRQFSNSRSEMNVSTLELGDSALYLCASSLTSGYEQYFGPGTRLTVT.

The V and J genes are TRBV18 and TRBJ2-1, with 10 bases that match TRBD2. The CDR3 spans 17 residues. The V gene's germline CDR1 is KGHSH and CDR2 LQKENI. The V segment lost 0 bases and the J segment 2 bases; nucleotides outside the gene matches: 4. The CDR3 region is CASSPPLAGKAYNEQFF. CDR3 nucleotides: TGTGCCAGCTCACCACCACTAGCGGGAAAAGCCTACAATGAGCAGTTCTTC.

The chain joins TRBV5-4 to TRBJ2-5, with 8 bases identical to TRBD2. The CDR3 runs 15 residues. Trimming took 0 bases from V and 4 from J; bases not matched to a gene: 5. Germline values: CDR1 SGHNT, CDR2 YYREEE (reference sequence). The CDR3 DNA is TGTGCCAGCAGCTTGGCCACAGGACTAGCAGAGACCCAGTACTTC. Translating gives CASSLATGLAETQYF.

This clone counts as medium-sized (0.01 to 0.1%). The chain links TRBV16 to TRBJ1-1, with D maybe TRBD1 (5 bases). Germline V lookup: CDR1 KGHSY, CDR2 FQNENV. CDR3 size: 15 residues. The V end lost 0 bases, the J end lost 0 bases, and 8 bases lay between the germline ends. The CDR3 DNA is TGTGCCAGCAGCCAATCCACAGGTATGAACACTGAAGCTTTCTTT. This codes for CASSQSTGMNTEAFF.

The chain combines TRBV14 with TRBJ2-5, with a possible D match to TRBD2 (6 bases). Germline assignment: CDR1 SGHDN and CDR2 FVKESK. V dropped 4 bases and J dropped 2 bases, with 23 bases sitting between them. This CDR3 contains 18 residues. The chain's CDR3 is CASSPRYEAGKSQETQYF. The CDR3 nucleotides are TGTGCCAGCAGCCCCAGGTACGAGGCGGGGAAATCGCAAGAGACCCAGTACTTC.